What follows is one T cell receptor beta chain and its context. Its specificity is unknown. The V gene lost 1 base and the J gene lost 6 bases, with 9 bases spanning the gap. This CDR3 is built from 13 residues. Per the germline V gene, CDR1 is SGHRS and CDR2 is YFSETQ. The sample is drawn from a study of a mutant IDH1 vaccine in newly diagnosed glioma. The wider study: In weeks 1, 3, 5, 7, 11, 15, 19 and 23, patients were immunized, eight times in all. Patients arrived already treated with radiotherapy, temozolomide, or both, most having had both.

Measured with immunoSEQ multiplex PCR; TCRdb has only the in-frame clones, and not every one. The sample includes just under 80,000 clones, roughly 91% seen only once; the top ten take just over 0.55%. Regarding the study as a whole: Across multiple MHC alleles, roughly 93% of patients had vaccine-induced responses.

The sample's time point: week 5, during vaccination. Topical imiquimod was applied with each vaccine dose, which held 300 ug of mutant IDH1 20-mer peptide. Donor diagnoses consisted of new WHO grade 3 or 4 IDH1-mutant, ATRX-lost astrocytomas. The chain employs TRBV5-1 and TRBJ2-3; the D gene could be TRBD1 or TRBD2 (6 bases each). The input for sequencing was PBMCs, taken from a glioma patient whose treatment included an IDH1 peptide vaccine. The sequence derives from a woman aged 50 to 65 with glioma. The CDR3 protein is CASSLRGDDTQYF. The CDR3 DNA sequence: TGCGCCAGCAGCTTGAGGGGGGACGATACGCAGTATTTT.